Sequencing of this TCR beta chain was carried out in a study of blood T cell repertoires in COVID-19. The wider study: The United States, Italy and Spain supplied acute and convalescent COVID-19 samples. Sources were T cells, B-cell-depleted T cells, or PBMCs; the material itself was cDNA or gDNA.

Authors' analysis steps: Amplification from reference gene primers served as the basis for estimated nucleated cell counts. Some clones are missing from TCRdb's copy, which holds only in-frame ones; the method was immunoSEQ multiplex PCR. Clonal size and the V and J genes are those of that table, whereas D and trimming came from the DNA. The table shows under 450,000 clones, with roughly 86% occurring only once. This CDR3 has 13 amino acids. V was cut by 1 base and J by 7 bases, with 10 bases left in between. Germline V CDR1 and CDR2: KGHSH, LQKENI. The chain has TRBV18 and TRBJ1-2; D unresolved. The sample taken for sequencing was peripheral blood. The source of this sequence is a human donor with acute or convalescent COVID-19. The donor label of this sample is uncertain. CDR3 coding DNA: TGTGCCAGCTCACCACAGGAGCGGGTTGGCTACACCTTC. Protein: CASSPQERVGYTF.